These 22 T cell receptor beta chains were all obtained from the same sample, sequenced in a study of human T cells and chemical hapten exposure. TCRdb re-derived calls from the RACE reads in MiXCR, one entry per CDR3 protein. Of approximately 84,000 distinct CDR3 sequences listed, approximately 8.6% are singletons. The sample's time point: healthy volunteer bleed at 6 weeks. Blood, whole and unfractionated, served as the source for total RNA extraction. The sequencing sample was made of whole blood. Source of these receptors: a male donor in good health. Some clones in this sample may be carry-over from other donors' samples.

The chain joins TRBV7-6 to TRBJ2-3; 9 positions agree with TRBD1. This CDR3 is 15 amino acids long. Germline assignment: CDR1 SGHVS and CDR2 FNYEAQ. With 5 bases clipped from V and 2 bases from J, the junction kept 5 bases outside the gene matches. The CDR3 spells CASSTQGALTDTQYF. CDR3 sequence (DNA): TGTGCCAGCAGCACACAGGGGGCGCTCACAGATACGCAGTATTTT.

This clonotype was detected a few times. The chain employs TRBV2 and TRBJ1-4, with D uncertain. Germline V gene sequence: CDR1 SNHLY, CDR2 FYNNEI. This CDR3 is built from 15 residues. The V end was cut by 3 bases, the J end by 7 bases, with 15 bases between. This CDR3 is CASSEARKVLEKLFF. The CDR3 bases are TGTGCCAGCAGTGAGGCCCGGAAGGTGCTTGAAAAACTGTTTTTT.

This clonotype was seen only a few times. The V and J genes are TRBV4-1 and TRBJ2-3, with D possibly being TRBD2 (6 bases). V was clipped by 0 bases and J by 3 bases, with 13 bases between them. From germline, CDR1 is MGHRA and CDR2 YSYEKL. This CDR3 is 16 amino acids long. CDR3 in amino acids: CASSQERGAGTDTQYF. CDR3 nucleotide sequence: TGCGCCAGCAGCCAAGAACGGGGAGCGGGTACAGATACGCAGTATTTT.

This clonotype was seen repeatedly, ten times or more. The chain employs TRBV7-2 and TRBJ2-1; D remains ambiguous. The ends were cut back, 2 bases at V and 0 bases at J, with 8 bases in the middle. This CDR3 has 15 residues. The V gene's germline CDR1 is SGHTA and CDR2 FQGNSA. In DNA form, the CDR3 reads TGTGCCAGCAGCTTACCGTTGCTCTCCTACAATGAGCAGTTCTTC. Translation gives CASSLPLLSYNEQFF.

A few counts support this clonotype. The chain couples TRBV12-3 or TRBV12-4 to TRBJ1-4; D might be TRBD1 (5 bases). Trimming cost V 7 bases and J 7 bases, with 13 bases left between them. The CDR3 has 13 residues. CDR3 protein: CASNPRGVEKLFF. The CDR3 coding sequence is TGTGCCAGCAACCCCAGAGGGGTTGAAAAACTGTTTTTT.

This chain links TRBV7-9 with TRBJ2-5; 7 positions match TRBD1. V was pared by 5 bases and J by 5 bases, with 5 bases of the junction left unmatched. CDR3 length equals 13 residues. Germline CDR1 is SEHNR and CDR2 is FQNEAQ (reference sequence). The CDR3, as DNA: TGTGCCAGCAGCATGACAGGGCTTGAGACCCAGTACTTC. Translated, it gives CASSMTGLETQYF.

This clonotype was seen only a few times. The chain couples TRBV6-6 to TRBJ2-3, with TRBD2 identical over 10 bases. In germline, CDR1 is MNHNY, CDR2 SVGAGI (reference sequence). V was clipped by 6 bases and J by 1 base; unmatched bases: 13. This CDR3 has 18 amino acids. In DNA form, the CDR3 reads TGTGCCAGCAGCCCCCCAGCGGGGGGGCCTTGGGGCACAGATACGCAGTATTTT. Residues: CASSPPAGGPWGTDTQYF.

The J gene is TRBJ2-3, the V gene TRBV28; 8 bases line up with TRBD1. Germline CDR1 and CDR2: MDHEN and SYDVKM. Losses at the gene ends were 4 bases for V and 1 base for J; bases not matched to a gene: 4. There are 15 residues in the CDR3. This CDR3 is CASSSRGHGTDTQYF. CDR3 sequence (DNA): TGTGCCAGCAGTTCCAGGGGGCACGGCACAGATACGCAGTATTTT.

In its sample, this clonotype was seen a few times. V and J are TRBV6-6 and TRBJ1-4; D is undetermined. The CDR3 runs 15 residues. V was clipped by 3 bases and J by 0 bases, with 8 bases between them. Germline-derived CDR1 and CDR2 are MNHNY and SVGAGI (reference sequence). This CDR3 reads CASSYNAATNEKLFF. CDR3 DNA: TGTGCCAGCAGTTATAACGCCGCAACTAATGAAAAACTGTTTTTT.

This clonotype appeared a few times. This chain links TRBV4-2 with TRBJ2-3; 9 bases agree with TRBD2. Trimming cost V 0 bases and J 0 bases; bases outside gene matches: 13. The CDR3 runs 20 residues. Germline values: CDR1 LGHNA, CDR2 YNFKEQ. DNA for the CDR3: TGTGCCAGCAGCCAAGAGGTGTTAGCGGGAGCGAGAACTAGCACAGATACGCAGTATTTT. Translation gives CASSQEVLAGARTSTDTQYF.

This clonotype came up a few times. The chain employs TRBV5-1 and TRBJ2-1; 7 bases map to TRBD2. The CDR3 sequence is 14 residues long. Losses at the gene ends were 4 bases for V and 4 bases for J; bases not matched to a gene: 5. The germline V gene encodes CDR1 SGHRS and CDR2 YFSETQ. CDR3 DNA sequence: TGCGCCAGCAGCGCTAGCGGAGCGTACAATGAGCAGTTCTTC. Amino acids: CASSASGAYNEQFF.

This rearrangement joins TRBV4-1 to TRBJ2-5; weak D call: TRBD1 (6 bases). Trimming took 0 bases from V and 6 from J, leaving 11 bases between them. The CDR3 length is 14 residues. Looked up from germline, CDR1 is MGHRA and CDR2 is YSYEKL. The CDR3 region has the DNA TGCGCCAGCAGCCAAGATATCCAGGGGCAGACCCAGTACTTC. Translation: CASSQDIQGQTQYF.

The chain recombines TRBV20-1 with TRBJ2-7; D is perhaps TRBD2 (5 bases). Trimming cost V 2 bases and J 3 bases, with 11 bases left between them. Germline V gene sequence: CDR1 DFQATT, CDR2 SNEGSKA (reference sequence). The CDR3 spans 13 residues. CDR3 protein: CSARPPGNYEQYF. CDR3 bases: TGCAGTGCTAGACCCCCCGGGAACTACGAGCAGTACTTC.

This chain connects TRBV7-2 to TRBJ2-2; 9 bases agree with TRBD1. The germline V gene has CDR1 SGHTA and CDR2 FQGNSA. With V trimmed by 0 bases and J by 9 bases, 8 bases remained unmatched. The CDR3 runs 16 residues. The CDR3 DNA follows: TGTGCCAGCAGCTTAGCGGGACAGGGAAATCGGAGGGAGCTGTTTTTT. It specifies CASSLAGQGNRRELFF.

A note on this clonotype: A junction end diverges from the germline sequence, so it may reflect a read error. This chain joins TRBV27 and TRBJ1-1, with D hard to call. The CDR3 totals 14 residues. CDR1 is MNHEY and CDR2 is SMNVEV in the germline V gene (reference sequence). The CDR3: CASSMTSRNTEALF. CDR3 sequence (DNA): TGTGCCAGCAGCATGACATCCCGGAACACTGAAGCTTTATTT.

This clonotype has at least ten counts. The chain combines TRBV12-3 or TRBV12-4 with TRBJ1-2, with TRBD1 as a possible D gene (5 bases). V was cut by 4 bases and J by 3 bases, with 9 bases left in between. The CDR3 contains 13 residues. CDR3 sequence reads: CASSSGTDYGYTF. The CDR3 nucleotides are TGTGCCAGCAGTTCCGGGACGGACTATGGCTACACCTTC.

J is TRBJ2-7 and V is TRBV6-6; maybe TRBD2 (7 bases). Deletions cut 8 bases from V and 5 bases from J, with 16 bases between. The CDR3 runs to 13 residues. CDR1 MNHNY and CDR2 SVGAGI come from the germline V gene (reference sequence). CDR3 in amino acids: CASGGGAGHEQYF. CDR3 bases: TGTGCCAGCGGCGGGGGCGCGGGGCACGAGCAGTACTTC.

This clonotype was observed many times. The genes are TRBV20-1 and TRBJ1-5; D unclear. Deletions cut 3 bases from V and 0 bases from J, with 6 bases between. Germline V gene lookup returns CDR1 DFQATT and CDR2 SNEGSKA (reference sequence). The CDR3 length is 13 residues. CDR3 coding DNA: TGCAGTGCTAGTTTTAGTAGCAATCAGCCCCAGCATTTT. Translated: CSASFSSNQPQHF.

This clonotype showed up many times. The V gene is TRBV11-1, the J gene TRBJ1-2; D possibly corresponds to TRBD1 (6 bases). This CDR3 region has 14 residues. Germline CDR1 and CDR2: SGHAT and FQDESV (reference sequence). Trimming cost V 5 bases and J 4 bases, with 14 bases left between them. CDR3 sequence: CASSTSDSLYGYTF. The CDR3, as DNA: TGTGCCAGCAGCACATCGGACAGCCTCTATGGCTACACCTTC.

In this sample, this clonotype turned up a few times. The V call is TRBV6-2 or TRBV6-3, the J call TRBJ1-5; maybe TRBD1 (5 bases). V was clipped by 1 base and J by 2 bases, with 12 bases between them. The CDR3 consists of 16 residues. Germline V lookup: CDR1 MNHEY, CDR2 SVGEGT. The CDR3 loop reads CASSYYPGKGNQPQHF. In DNA, the CDR3 is TGTGCCAGCAGTTACTACCCAGGGAAAGGCAATCAGCCCCAGCATTTT.

The chain carries TRBV20-1 and TRBJ2-5, with D unclear. Per the germline V gene, CDR1 is DFQATT and CDR2 is SNEGSKA (reference sequence). The CDR3 totals 15 residues. V was clipped by 2 bases and J by 5 bases, with 18 bases between them. The CDR3 region has the DNA TGCAGTGCTAGAAAAAGGACGATGGGTTGGGAGACCCAGTACTTC. This codes for CSARKRTMGWETQYF.

The chain recombines TRBV20-1 with TRBJ2-4, with 7 bases aligning to TRBD1. Germline V gives CDR1 DFQATT, CDR2 SNEGSKA (reference sequence). The CDR3 loop spans 13 amino acids. V trimming: 0 bases; J trimming: 6 bases; junction bases outside the gene matches: 2. CDR3 in DNA: TGCAGTGCTAGAGATGGGACAGTAAACATTCAGTACTTC. Translated, it gives CSARDGTVNIQYF.